One TCR beta chain is described in this entry. The antigen remains undetermined. The entry originates in a study of persistence of HIV-infected CD4 T cells. The libraries were made with immunoSEQ version 4 in survey mode. The table came from immunoSEQ multiplex PCR; TCRdb's copy has only in-frame clones and leaves some out. This sample has roughly 32,000 clones, with roughly four fifths found just once. Cells were stimulated with CMV-infected fibroblast lysates at about 10 ug/mL. Sorted nonresponding memory CD4+ T cells were CD40L-negative, CD69-negative, CD45RO-high. Germline CDR1 SGHTA, CDR2 FQGNSA. The CDR3 covers 16 residues. The ends were cut back, 1 base at V and 0 bases at J, with 12 bases in the middle.

This receptor was obtained from an adult man with HIV who was CMV-seropositive. The rearrangement uses TRBV7-2 and TRBJ1-1, with unresolved D. The input for sequencing was CD4+ T cells sorted from PBMCs after approximately 18-hour stimulation, taken from a patient who received antiretroviral therapy. CDR3 nucleotides: TGTGCCAGCAGCTTAGTTCTCGGCAGAATGAACACTGAAGCTTTCTTT. Protein product: CASSLVLGRMNTEAFF.